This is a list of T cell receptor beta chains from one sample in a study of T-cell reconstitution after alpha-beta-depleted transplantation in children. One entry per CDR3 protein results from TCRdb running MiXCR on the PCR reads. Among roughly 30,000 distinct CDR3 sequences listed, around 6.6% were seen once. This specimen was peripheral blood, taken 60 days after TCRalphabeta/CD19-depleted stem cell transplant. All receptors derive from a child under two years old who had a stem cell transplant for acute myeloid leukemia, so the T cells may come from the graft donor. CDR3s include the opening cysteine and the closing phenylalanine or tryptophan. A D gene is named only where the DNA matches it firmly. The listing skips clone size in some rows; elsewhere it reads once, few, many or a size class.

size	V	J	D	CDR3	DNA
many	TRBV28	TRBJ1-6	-	CASSLGPAASPLHF	TGTGCCAGCAGTTTGGGACCCGCAGCCTCACCCCTCCACTTT
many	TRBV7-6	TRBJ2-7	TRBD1	CASSLEAGQVSSYEQYF	TGTGCCAGCAGCTTAGAGGCGGGACAGGTTAGCTCCTACGAGCAGTACTTC
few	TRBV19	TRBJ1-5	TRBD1	CASSIGAGRGAIGNQPQHF	TGTGCCAGTAGTATAGGTGCGGGCAGGGGGGCCATTGGCAATCAGCCCCAGCATTTT
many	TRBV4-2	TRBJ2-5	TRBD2	CASSQEGFSGRGGETQYF	TGTGCCAGCAGCCAAGAAGGCTTTAGCGGGAGAGGGGGGGAGACCCAGTACTTC
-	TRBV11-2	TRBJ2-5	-	CASSFVGGSRETQYF	TGTGCCAGCAGCTTCGTTGGGGGTAGCCGAGAGACCCAGTACTTC
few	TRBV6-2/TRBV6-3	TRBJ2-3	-	CASKLRKDTQYF	TGTGCCAGCAAGCTAAGAAAAGATACGCAGTATTTT
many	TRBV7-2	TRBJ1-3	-	CASSLADLPGNTIYF	TGTGCCAGCAGCTTAGCGGATCTCCCGGGGAACACCATATATTTT
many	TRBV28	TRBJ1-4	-	CASSSPYRGEKLFF	TGTGCCAGCAGTTCGCCTTACCGCGGGGAAAAACTGTTTTTT
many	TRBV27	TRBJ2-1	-	CASSFIGNEQFF	TGTGCCAGCAGTTTTATAGGTAATGAGCAGTTCTTC
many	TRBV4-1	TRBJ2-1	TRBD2	CASSQATPGLAGYNEQFF	TGCGCCAGCAGCCAAGCTACTCCAGGACTAGCGGGATACAATGAGCAGTTCTTC